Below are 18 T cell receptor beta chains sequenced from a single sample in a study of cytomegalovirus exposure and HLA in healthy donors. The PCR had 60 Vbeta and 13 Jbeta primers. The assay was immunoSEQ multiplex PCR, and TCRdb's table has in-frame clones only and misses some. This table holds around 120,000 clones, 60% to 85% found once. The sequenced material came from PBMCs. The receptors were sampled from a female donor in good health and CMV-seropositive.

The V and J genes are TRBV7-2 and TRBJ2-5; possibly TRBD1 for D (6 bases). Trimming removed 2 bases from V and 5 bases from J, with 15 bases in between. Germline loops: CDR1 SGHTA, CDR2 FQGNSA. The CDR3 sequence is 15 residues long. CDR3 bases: TGTGCCAGCAGCTTATGGGCAGGGGACCGGGAGACCCAGTACTTC. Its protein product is CASSLWAGDRETQYF.

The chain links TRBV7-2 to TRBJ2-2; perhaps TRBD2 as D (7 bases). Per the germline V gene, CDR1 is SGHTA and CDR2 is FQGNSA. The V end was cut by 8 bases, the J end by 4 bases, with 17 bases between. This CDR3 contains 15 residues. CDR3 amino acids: CASRGALAATGELFF. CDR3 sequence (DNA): TGTGCCAGCCGGGGGGCCCTAGCGGCCACCGGGGAGCTGTTTTTT.

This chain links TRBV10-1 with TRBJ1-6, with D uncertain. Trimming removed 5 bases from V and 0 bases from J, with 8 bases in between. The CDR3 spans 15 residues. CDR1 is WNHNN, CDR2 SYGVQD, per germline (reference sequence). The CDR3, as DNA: TGCGCCAGCAGTTTACATCCCTCCTATAATTCACCCCTCCACTTT. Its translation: CASSLHPSYNSPLHF.

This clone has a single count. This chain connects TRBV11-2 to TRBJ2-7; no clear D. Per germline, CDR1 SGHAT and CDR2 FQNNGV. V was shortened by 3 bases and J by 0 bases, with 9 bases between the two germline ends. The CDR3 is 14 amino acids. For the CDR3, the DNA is TGTGCCAGCAGCTTTGGCCTGTCCTCCTACGAGCAGTACTTC. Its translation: CASSFGLSSYEQYF.

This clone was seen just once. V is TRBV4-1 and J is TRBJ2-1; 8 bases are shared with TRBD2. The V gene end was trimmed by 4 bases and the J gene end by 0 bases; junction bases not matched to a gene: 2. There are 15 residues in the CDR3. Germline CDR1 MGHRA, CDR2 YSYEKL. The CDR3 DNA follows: TGCGCCAGCAGCCGCAGCGGGAGCTCCTACAATGAGCAGTTCTTC. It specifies CASSRSGSSYNEQFF.

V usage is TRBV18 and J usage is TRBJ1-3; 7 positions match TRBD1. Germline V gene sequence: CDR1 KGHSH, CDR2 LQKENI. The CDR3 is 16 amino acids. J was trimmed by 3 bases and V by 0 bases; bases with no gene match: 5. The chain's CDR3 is CASSPPKGGDGNTIYF. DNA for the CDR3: TGTGCCAGCTCACCACCGAAAGGGGGCGATGGAAACACCATATATTTT. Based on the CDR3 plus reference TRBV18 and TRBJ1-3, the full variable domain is NAGVMQNPRHLVRRRGQEARLRCSPMKGHSHVYWYRQLPEEGLKFMVYLQKENIIDESGMPKERFSAEFPKEGPSILRIQQVVRGDSAAYFCASSPPKGGDGNTIYFGEGSWLTVV.

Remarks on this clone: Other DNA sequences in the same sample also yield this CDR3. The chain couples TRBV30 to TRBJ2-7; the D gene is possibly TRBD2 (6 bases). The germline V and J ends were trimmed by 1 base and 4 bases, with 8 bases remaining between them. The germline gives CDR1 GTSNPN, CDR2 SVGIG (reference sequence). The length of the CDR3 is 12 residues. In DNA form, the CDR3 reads TGTGCCTGGAGTGCAGGGACTTACGAGCAGTACTTC. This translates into CAWSAGTYEQYF.

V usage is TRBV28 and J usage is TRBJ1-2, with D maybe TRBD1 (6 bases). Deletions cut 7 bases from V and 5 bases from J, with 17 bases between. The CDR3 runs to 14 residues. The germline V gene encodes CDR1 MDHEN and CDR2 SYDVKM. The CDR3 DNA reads TGTGCCAGCAACAACCGGGACAAGCAATATGGCTACACCTTC. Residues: CASNNRDKQYGYTF.

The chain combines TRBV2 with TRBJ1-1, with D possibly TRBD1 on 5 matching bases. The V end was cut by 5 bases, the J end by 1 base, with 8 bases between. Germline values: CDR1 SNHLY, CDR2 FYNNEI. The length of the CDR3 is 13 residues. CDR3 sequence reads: CASSLTENTEAFF. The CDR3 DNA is TGTGCCAGCAGTTTGACAGAGAACACTGAAGCTTTCTTT. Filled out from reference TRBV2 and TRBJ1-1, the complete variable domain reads EPEVTQTPSHQVTQMGQEVILRCVPISNHLYFYWYRQILGQKVEFLVSFYNNEISEKSEIFDDQFSVERPDGSNFTLKIRSTKLEDSAMYFCASSLTENTEAFFGQGTRLTVV.

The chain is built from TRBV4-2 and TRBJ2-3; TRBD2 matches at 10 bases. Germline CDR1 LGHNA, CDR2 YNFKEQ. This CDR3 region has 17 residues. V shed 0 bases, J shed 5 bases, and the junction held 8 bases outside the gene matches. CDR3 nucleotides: TGTGCCAGCAGCCAAGATAGGTCTAGCGGGGGTGGAGATACGCAGTATTTT. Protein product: CASSQDRSSGGGDTQYF.

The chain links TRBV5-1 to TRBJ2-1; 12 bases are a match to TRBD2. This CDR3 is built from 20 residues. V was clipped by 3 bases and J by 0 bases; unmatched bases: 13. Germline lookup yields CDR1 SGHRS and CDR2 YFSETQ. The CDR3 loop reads CASSSANITTSGGSYNEQFF. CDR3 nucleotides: TGCGCCAGCAGCTCGGCGAATATCACGACTAGCGGGGGCTCCTACAATGAGCAGTTCTTC.

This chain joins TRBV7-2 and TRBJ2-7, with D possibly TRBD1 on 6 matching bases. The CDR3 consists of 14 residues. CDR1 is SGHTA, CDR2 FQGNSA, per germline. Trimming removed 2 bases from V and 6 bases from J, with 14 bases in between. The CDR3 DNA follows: TGTGCCAGCAGCTTAATACAGGGTTTCTCCGAGCAGTACTTC. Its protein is CASSLIQGFSEQYF. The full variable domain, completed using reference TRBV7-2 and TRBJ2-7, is GAGVSQSPSNKVTEKGKDVELRCDPISGHTALYWYRQSLGQGLEFLIYFQGNSAPDKSGLPSDRFSAERTGGSVSTLTIQRTQQEDSAVYLCASSLIQGFSEQYFGPGTRLTVT.

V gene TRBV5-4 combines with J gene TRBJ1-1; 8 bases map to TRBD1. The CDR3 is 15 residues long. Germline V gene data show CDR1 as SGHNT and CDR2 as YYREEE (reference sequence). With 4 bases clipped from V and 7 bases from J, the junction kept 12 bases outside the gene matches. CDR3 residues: CASSPYRQGAFEAFF. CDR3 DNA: TGTGCCAGCAGCCCGTATCGCCAGGGGGCTTTTGAAGCTTTCTTT.

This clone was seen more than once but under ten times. As DNA, the CDR3 is TGTGCCAGCAGTTACAGAGGGTCGGGCAAACTGTTTTTT. Translation: CASSYRGSGKLFF. The V and J genes are TRBV6-5 and TRBJ1-4; D is ambiguous. The V end lost 2 bases, the J end lost 11 bases, and 12 bases lay between the germline ends. CDR1 is MNHEY and CDR2 is SVGAGI in the germline V gene. The CDR3 is 13 residues long.

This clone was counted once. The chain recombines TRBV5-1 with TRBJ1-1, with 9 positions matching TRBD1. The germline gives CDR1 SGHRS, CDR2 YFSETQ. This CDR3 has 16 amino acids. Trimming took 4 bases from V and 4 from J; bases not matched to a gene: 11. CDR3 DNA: TGCGCCAGCAGCCTATCCGGGACAGGGTCCGGCACTGAAGCTTTCTTT. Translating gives CASSLSGTGSGTEAFF. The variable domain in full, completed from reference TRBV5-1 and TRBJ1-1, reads KAGVTQTPRYLIKTRGQQVTLSCSPISGHRSVSWYQQTPGQGLQFLFEYFSETQRNKGNFPGRFSGRQFSNSRSEMNVSTLELGDSALYLCASSLSGTGSGTEAFFGQGTRLTVV.

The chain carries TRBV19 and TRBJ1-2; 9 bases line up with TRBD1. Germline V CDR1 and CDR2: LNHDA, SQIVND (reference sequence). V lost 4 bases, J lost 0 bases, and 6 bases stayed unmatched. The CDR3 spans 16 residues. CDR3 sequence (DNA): TGTGCCAGTAGTACGACCGGGACAGGGTCTAACTATGGCTACACCTTC. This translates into CASSTTGTGSNYGYTF.

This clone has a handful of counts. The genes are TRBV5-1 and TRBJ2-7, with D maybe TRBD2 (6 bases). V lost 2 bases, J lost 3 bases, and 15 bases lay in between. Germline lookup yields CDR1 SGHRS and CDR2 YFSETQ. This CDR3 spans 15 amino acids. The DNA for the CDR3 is TGCGCCAGCAGCTTCGGGACCGCGGGGAACTACGAGCAGTACTTC. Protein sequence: CASSFGTAGNYEQYF.

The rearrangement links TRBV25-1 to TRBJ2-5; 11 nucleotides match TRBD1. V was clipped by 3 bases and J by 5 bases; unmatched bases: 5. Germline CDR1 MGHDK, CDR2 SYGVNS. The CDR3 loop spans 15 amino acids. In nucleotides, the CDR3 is TGTGCCAGCAGTGATCCCGGGACAGGGGGGGAGACCCAGTACTTC. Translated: CASSDPGTGGETQYF.